The rows below give T cell receptor beta chains drawn from one sample of a study of T-cell reconstitution after alpha-beta-depleted transplantation in children. MiXCR was run by TCRdb on the PCR reads, yielding one entry per CDR3 protein. The sample lists about 980,000 distinct CDR3 sequences, about 26% occurring once. The sequenced sample was PBMCs, mostly from graft donor cells, obtained 360 days after TCRalphabeta/CD19-depleted stem cell transplant. All receptors derive from a boy less than two years old who had a stem cell transplant for SCID, so the T cells may come from the graft donor. Both conserved end residues are part of each CDR3. A D gene is named only where the DNA matches it firmly. Clone size appears in some rows only: once, few, many, or a class for an expanded clone.

clone size	D gene	CDR3 length	V gene	J gene	CDR3 protein	CDR3 DNA
NA	NA	14	TRBV5-5	TRBJ2-2	CASSFGPSTGELFF	TGTGCCAGCAGCTTCGGTCCTAGCACCGGGGAGCTGTTTTTT
NA	TRBD1	14	TRBV20-1	TRBJ2-1	CSASRYRGYNEQFF	TGCAGTGCTAGTAGGTACAGGGGTTACAATGAGCAGTTCTTC
few	TRBD2	17	TRBV12-3/TRBV12-4	TRBJ2-1	CASSSLSLAGAHNEQFF	TGTGCCAGCAGTTCCCTTTCACTAGCGGGGGCTCACAATGAGCAGTTCTTC
few	TRBD2	15	TRBV7-9	TRBJ2-1	CASILAGGPVNEQFF	TGTGCCAGCATACTAGCGGGGGGGCCTGTCAATGAGCAGTTCTTC
few	TRBD2	15	TRBV29-1	TRBJ2-1	CSVEGSGRFYNEQFF	TGCAGCGTTGAAGGTAGCGGGCGGTTCTACAATGAGCAGTTCTTC
few	TRBD2	13	TRBV29-1	TRBJ2-5	CSVDTSGGSLVYF	TGCAGCGTTGACACTAGCGGGGGCTCACTCGTCTACTTC
few	NA	17	TRBV5-1	TRBJ1-2	CASSVTSGSQGGYGYTF	TGCGCCAGCAGCGTCACATCGGGCAGTCAGGGTGGCTATGGCTACACCTTC
NA	NA	15	TRBV5-1	TRBJ2-3	CASSLEVGGDDTQYF	TGCGCCAGCAGCTTGGAGGTAGGAGGGGACGATACGCAGTATTTT
few	NA	17	TRBV28	TRBJ2-6	CASTGEFPWVGANVLTF	TGTGCCAGCACGGGGGAGTTCCCCTGGGTAGGGGCCAACGTCCTGACTTTC
few	TRBD2	13	TRBV28	TRBJ2-5	CSSGGSNQETQYF	TGTAGTAGCGGGGGGTCAAACCAAGAGACCCAGTACTTC
NA	NA	14	TRBV6-5	TRBJ1-2	CASSYGVYNYGYTF	TGTGCCAGCAGTTACGGGGTTTACAACTATGGCTACACCTTC
NA	NA	15	TRBV20-1	TRBJ1-5	CSARAGARSNQPQHF	TGCAGTGCTAGAGCAGGGGCTAGGAGCAATCAGCCCCAGCATTTT
NA	NA	16	TRBV4-2	TRBJ1-2	CASSQVANRENYGYTF	TGTGCCAGCAGCCAAGTGGCCAACCGGGAGAATTATGGCTACACCTTC
few	NA	11	TRBV12-3/TRBV12-4	TRBJ2-1	CASSSSDEQFF	TGTGCCAGCAGTTCGAGCGATGAGCAGTTCTTC
few	NA	13	TRBV4-1	TRBJ1-2	CASSQDAAYGYTF	TGCGCCAGCAGCCAAGATGCAGCGTATGGCTACACCTTC
NA	NA	14	TRBV20-1	TRBJ2-7	CSARDVWRWHEQYF	TGCAGTGCTAGAGACGTTTGGAGATGGCACGAGCAGTACTTC
few	NA	16	TRBV5-1	TRBJ2-5	CASSLADMIYQETQYF	TGCGCCAGCAGCTTGGCGGACATGATTTACCAAGAGACCCAGTACTTC
few	NA	17	TRBV4-2	TRBJ2-5	CASSQGLYGGPQETQYF	TGTGCCAGCAGCCAAGGCCTGTACGGGGGCCCTCAAGAGACCCAGTACTTC
few	TRBD2	15	TRBV20-1	TRBJ2-1	CSARSGLASANEQFF	TGCAGTGCTAGATCGGGACTAGCAAGCGCTAATGAGCAGTTCTTC
NA	NA	16	TRBV15	TRBJ2-3	CATSSYFGGATDTQYF	TGTGCCACCAGCAGTTATTTCGGGGGCGCGACAGATACGCAGTATTTT
NA	TRBD1	16	TRBV12-3/TRBV12-4	TRBJ1-6	CASSLGLTGTNSPLHF	TGTGCCAGCAGCCTTGGCCTGACAGGGACCAATTCACCCCTCCACTTT
few	TRBD2	15	TRBV4-1	TRBJ2-1	CASSQTIAGGPGQFF	TGCGCCAGCAGCCAAACTATAGCGGGGGGACCCGGGCAGTTCTTC
NA	TRBD1	16	TRBV7-9	TRBJ2-1	CASSPPTGSNYNEQFF	TGTGCCAGCAGCCCCCCGACAGGGTCAAACTACAATGAGCAGTTCTTC
NA	NA	16	TRBV11-2	TRBJ1-2	CASSLGSGTENYGYTF	TGTGCCAGCAGCTTAGGTTCGGGGACTGAGAACTATGGCTACACCTTC
few	TRBD1	12	TRBV20-1	TRBJ2-7	CSASAGGHEQYF	TGCAGTGCTAGCGCAGGGGGCCACGAGCAGTACTTC
few	NA	15	TRBV6-2/TRBV6-3	TRBJ2-5	CASTKGPQGRETQYF	TGTGCCAGCACCAAAGGGCCCCAGGGAAGAGAGACCCAGTACTTC
NA	TRBD1	16	TRBV28	TRBJ2-7	CASSLSRTGLSYEQYF	TGTGCCAGCAGTTTAAGTCGGACAGGCCTTTCCTACGAGCAGTACTTC
NA	TRBD2	14	TRBV5-1	TRBJ2-1	CASRHRGGLNEQFF	TGCGCCAGCAGGCATCGGGGGGGCCTCAATGAGCAGTTCTTC
NA	NA	17	TRBV4-3	TRBJ1-1	CASSPRTAGARRTEAFF	TGCGCCAGCAGCCCTCGAACGGCAGGTGCTCGGCGCACTGAAGCTTTCTTT
NA	TRBD2	18	TRBV20-1	TRBJ2-3	CSARRRWAGGPGTDTQYF	TGCAGTGCTCGGAGGAGGTGGGCGGGGGGGCCTGGCACAGATACGCAGTATTTT
few	TRBD2	15	TRBV20-1	TRBJ2-1	CSAFQAGGPYNEQFF	TGCAGTGCTTTCCAAGCGGGGGGGCCCTACAATGAGCAGTTCTTC
few	TRBD1	15	TRBV6-4	TRBJ2-1	CASRREQGVTNEQFF	TGTGCCAGCCGTAGGGAGCAGGGGGTGACAAATGAGCAGTTCTTC
once	NA	14	TRBV27	TRBJ1-5	CASSLQLSRKPQHF	TGTGCCAGCAGCCTCCAACTTAGCAGGAAGCCCCAGCATTTT
NA	NA	12	TRBV28	TRBJ1-2	CASTPGNSGYTF	TGTGCCAGCACCCCGGGCAACTCTGGCTACACCTTC
NA	NA	14	TRBV5-1	TRBJ1-6	CASSQSGEGSPLHF	TGCGCCAGCAGCCAATCAGGGGAGGGATCACCCCTCCACTTT
few	TRBD1	14	TRBV6-2/TRBV6-3	TRBJ1-2	CASSRTDRGYGYTF	TGTGCCAGCAGTCGTACGGACAGGGGTTATGGCTACACCTTC
NA	NA	13	TRBV5-1	TRBJ1-5	CASSKDINQPQHF	TGCGCCAGCAGCAAGGATATCAATCAGCCCCAGCATTTT